This T cell receptor beta chain was identified in a study of blood T cell repertoires in COVID-19. In the study overall: The United States, Italy and Spain supplied acute and convalescent COVID-19 samples.

Enrollment of patients from Seattle took place during active infection, with longitudinal follow-up. The authors' processing: It was from reference gene primer amplification that nucleated cell counts were estimated. The protocol was immunoSEQ multiplex PCR, while the TCRdb copy is restricted to in-frame clones and leaves out a portion. V and J calls and clone size follow that table, whereas D and trimming were derived from the DNA. In the table there are roughly 69,000 clones, 78% of which are singletons. The sequence was collected from a man aged 60-69 years with COVID-19, enrolled during active disease. Sequences were obtained from peripheral blood.

The CDR3 region is CAITSGSSYEQYF. The CDR3 DNA reads as TGTGCCATCACTAGCGGGAGCTCCTACGAGCAGTACTTC. The J gene is TRBJ2-7, the V gene TRBV10-3; 10 nucleotides line up with TRBD2. The V segment lost 7 bases and the J segment 0 bases; nucleotides outside the gene matches: 0. This CDR3 has 13 residues. CDR1 ENHRY and CDR2 SYGVKD come from the germline V gene.